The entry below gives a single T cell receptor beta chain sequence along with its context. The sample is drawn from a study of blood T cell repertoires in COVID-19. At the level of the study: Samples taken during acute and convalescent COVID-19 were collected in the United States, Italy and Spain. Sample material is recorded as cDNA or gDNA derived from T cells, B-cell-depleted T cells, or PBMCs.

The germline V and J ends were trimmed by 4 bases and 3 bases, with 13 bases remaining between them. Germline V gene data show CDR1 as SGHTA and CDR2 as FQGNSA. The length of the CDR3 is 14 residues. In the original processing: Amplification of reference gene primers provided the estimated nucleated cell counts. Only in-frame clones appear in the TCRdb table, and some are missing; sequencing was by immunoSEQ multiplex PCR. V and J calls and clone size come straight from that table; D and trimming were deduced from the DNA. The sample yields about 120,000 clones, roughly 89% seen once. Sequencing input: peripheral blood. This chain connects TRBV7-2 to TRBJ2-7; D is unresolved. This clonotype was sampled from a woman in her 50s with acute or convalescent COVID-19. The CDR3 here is CASSSPREIYEQYF. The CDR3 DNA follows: TGTGCCAGCAGCTCCCCACGTGAGATCTACGAGCAGTACTTC.